This T cell receptor beta chain was captured by sequencing in a study of cytomegalovirus exposure and HLA in healthy donors. Study-wide points: In the analysis, some V segments, TRBV6-2 and TRBV6-3 included, were excluded as indistinguishable.

Germline lookup yields CDR1 SEHNR and CDR2 FQNEAQ (reference sequence). This CDR3 comprises 14 residues. Trimming shortened V by 1 base and J by 4 bases, and 11 bases separated the two germline ends. The primer mix had 60 Vbeta and 13 Jbeta primers. Using immunoSEQ multiplex PCR, the repertoire was profiled, and TCRdb retains in-frame clones only, with some absent. In the table there are fewer than 200,000 clones, around 75% of which are singletons. With respect to this clone: Antigen: not known.

J is TRBJ2-7 and V is TRBV7-9; D is ambiguous. This sequence originates from a male donor in good health and CMV-seronegative. Sequencing was performed on PBMCs. Here the CDR3 DNA reads TGTGCCAGCAGCTTAGTGGGCAGTAAGTACGAGCAGTACTTC. Translating it yields CASSLVGSKYEQYF.